One T cell receptor beta chain is described in this entry. It lacks a known antigen. No base-level quality is on record; no much larger clone is a single base apart. This entry belongs to a study of cytomegalovirus exposure and HLA in healthy donors (dated by TCRdb to the late 2010s). Looking at the study overall: In an earlier analysis of approximately 500 of the donors, approximately 260 Gb of sequence data and 100 million or so unique TCR beta sequences from about 179 million T cells were reported. Class I and class II HLA loci were covered by the typing at four-digit resolution. Rather than using new phenotypic data, the later analysis identified candidate immune exposures from TCR beta sequences and from how often those sequences occurred across donors. Donor age, sex, ethnicity and CMV serostatus were compiled alongside the repertoire data. Among the roughly 370 genotyped donors, around 81% belonged to the genetic ancestry cluster associated with self-reported Caucasian donors. An early release covering just under 650 HLA-typed donors comprised approximately 290 gigabases of sequencing data and around 80 million unique TCR sequences. Roughly five DR-DQ haplotypes were treated as single units for association and clustering because of strong linkage in the cohort. In a later genetic analysis, genome-wide SNP genotypes for about three fifths of the 666 donors were used, and that subset was treated as a discovery cohort. To predict cytomegalovirus infection status, the study brought together high-throughput TCR immunosequencing, statistical association of individual TCRs with disease status, and machine learning. A later analysis re-analyzed previously published TCR beta repertoires from 500 to 700 donors and added high-resolution HLA genotyping to study TCR occurrence patterns. Typing coverage varied by locus: roughly 620-640 donors for A, B, C, DRB1 and DQB1; more than 500 for DQA1; some 610 for DPA1; some 470 for DPB1. To decide whether each TCR beta V gene segment behaved as functional or pseudogenic, an earlier analysis of 587 of the donors relied on high-throughput TCR beta sequencing. In addition to the first cohort of roughly 700 subjects, a separate validation cohort of 130 or so different subjects was used. The study aimed to test whether cataloging public T cell receptors could reveal signatures of past pathogen exposure. Among some 400 genotyped donors of the cohort, an average of around 240,000 unique TCR beta nucleotide sequences were sequenced per donor, around 18% of them non-productive. The study used immunosequencing to profile the T cell repertoires of under 700 subjects and linked those repertoires to cytomegalovirus serostatus. All discovery cohort repertoires had been generated using a single sequencing platform.

Study-wide conclusions, independent of this receptor: A later analysis associated about 16,000 TCR beta sequences with specific HLA alleles at a false discovery rate of 0.05. The only immune exposure information available for the cohort was CMV serostatus. A later genetic analysis reported fewer N-insertions in productive TCRs among donors in an Asian-associated ancestry cluster than the roughly 700-donor mean. Assigning TCR associations to individual alleles was difficult when HLA alleles, especially DR and DQ, strongly co-occurred. In vitro tests confirmed that a few of the cytomegalovirus-associated TCR beta chains recognize cytomegalovirus antigens. In a later analysis, several top co-occurrence clusters were reported to appear linked to parvovirus B19, influenza, CMV and Epstein-Barr virus. An association between a missense DCLRE1C variant and V-gene and J-gene trimming of TCR beta chains was found in a later genetic analysis and replicated in an independent cohort. A later analysis found that most CMV-associated TCR beta chains appeared HLA-restricted, with HLA associations seemingly driven largely by CMV exposure. In an earlier analysis of approximately 600 of the donors, most TCR beta V segments were observed in productive rearrangements about 90% or about 30% of the time, broadly matching IMGT annotations. Because some donors lacked HLA typing at each locus, the association tests relied only on the typed subset. Only TCR beta chains were sequenced in this cohort, and the absence of alpha or paired-chain data limited detectable features. Sequencing depth was assumed to be roughly uniform across donors in the presence/absence analyses, though that assumption may not hold. In a later analysis, TCR association rates were found to vary across HLA loci, with the most associated TCRs seen for DRB1 alleles and the fewest for HLA-C alleles. Some 15 rarely observed V segments, including chromosome 9 orphons, were excluded from the earlier analysis of several hundred of the donors because counts were too low. The sequencing pipeline was judged likely to have produced a cluster of highly shared sequence variants as a technical artifact. According to the authors, the approach could potentially be generalized to other disease states and immunological phenotypes. A further reported finding was that TCR beta sequences accurately predicted the HLA-A and HLA-B alleles for most subjects in the first cohort. Linkage disequilibrium might explain the correlated functional status among segregating V segments, but an unknown experimental factor could not be excluded. A later analysis found that HLA-associated TCR beta chains were more clonally expanded and had lower generation probabilities than equally common non-associated chains. A total of roughly 160 TCR beta chains were listed by the study as associated with cytomegalovirus. The classifier was reported to diagnose cytomegalovirus status with high specificity and sensitivity in both the original and validation cohorts. Across donors, most TCR sequences were observed very rarely, whereas some public TCRs were present in many individuals.

The cohort consisted of some 670 healthy bone marrow donors. At the time of sampling, all cohort members were nominally healthy, though unrecorded immune exposures were likely present. The donor tested CMV seropositive, placing the donor among the 310 or so seropositive members of the cohort. Each donor provided a peripheral blood sample, and peripheral blood mononuclear cells were used for TCR beta sequencing. The Qiagen DNeasy Blood Extraction Kit was used to extract genomic DNA from the blood cell samples. Receptors were amplified or captured by the immunoSEQ multiplex PCR assay. The multiplex PCR relied on a mix of 60 forward primers for TCR Vbeta segments and 13 reverse primers for TCR Jbeta segments. The CDR3 region of rearranged TCR beta genes was amplified from genomic DNA by a multiplex PCR assay. The Illumina HiSeq System was used to sequence the amplified TCR beta libraries as 87-base-pair reads. The study's own analysis went as follows. A later analysis counted about 76 million unique TCR beta chains across the 650 to 700 repertoires, and 9 million to 14 million of these chains were shared by at least two donors. Raw reads were error-corrected and collapsed into unique sequences by a nearest-neighbor algorithm in which closely related sequences were merged to remove PCR and sequencing errors. CDR3 sequences were aligned to IMGT reference sequences to assign V, D and J gene segments. For a sequence to be retained, a match of at least six nucleotides to both a V gene segment and a J gene segment was required. Rearrangements were classified as productive when the CDR3 lacked stop codons and remained in frame with V and J, and all other rearrangements were classified as non-productive. CDR3 was defined according to IMGT convention as the region running from the second conserved V-encoded cysteine to the conserved J-encoded phenylalanine. The earlier analysis of roughly 590 of the donors excluded any sequence lacking an unambiguous match to a single V gene segment. An earlier analysis of 500 to 700 of the donors classified V segments as functional when productive rearrangements were above 56.7% and as segregating when the standard deviation between donors was above 5%. To diagnose cytomegalovirus status from the catalog of TCR beta chain sequences, a statistical classification framework was built. In a later analysis, TCR nucleotide sequences were compared against IMGT/GENE-DB human TR gene sequences so that V and J genes could be assigned. A later analysis assigned CDR3 sequences and most-parsimonious VDJ recombination scenarios with the TCRdist pipeline. In a later analysis, each TCR beta chain was defined by its CDR3 amino acid sequence together with its V-gene family, and reads without a unique V-gene family were excluded. As a way to deal with suspected cross-contamination and a sequencing artifact, a later analysis dropped more than 500 nucleotide sequences that were highly shared and had low generation probability. In a later analysis, a clonal expansion index was calculated for each public chain from normalized within-repertoire ranks of inferred template counts. In a later analysis, generation probabilities were computed with a VDJ recombination model fitted to out-of-frame rearrangements, and the resulting probabilities were checked against IGoR. Hypergeometric tests were used in a later analysis to score TCR-TCR, TCR-HLA and TCR-CMV co-occurrence, with a repertoire-size bias correction applied to the TCR pairs. In a later analysis, false discovery rates were estimated by permuting HLA or CMV assignments 20 times. In a later analysis, co-occurring TCRs were grouped using DBSCAN, with TCRdist sequence similarity added in when clustering inside HLA-allele-positive subsets. Repertoires with fewer than 30,000 or more than 120,000 public chains, plus five repertoires with anomalous nucleotide sharing, were excluded from co-occurrence clustering. TCRdb took over this immuneACCESS table, retaining in-frame rearrangements with V and J assigned. Such tables are incomplete; in checked studies, under half of the missing clones stem from an unresolved V gene, and the remainder is unexplained. Clone size and the V and J calls come from that table; the DNA yielded D and trimming. Here the sample has around 120,000 clones; 75% to 90% occur a single time. The ten largest clonotypes hold 8.8% of the sample.

This TCR was recovered from a female donor in good health and CMV-seropositive. The material sequenced was PBMCs.

The nucleotides read TGTGCCAGCAGCCAACCGGGACATCTGAATGAGCAGTTCTTC. It translates to CASSQPGHLNEQFF. The rearranged chain carries TRBV4-2 and TRBJ2-1; the D gene is perhaps TRBD1, on 6 matching bases. V loses 2 bases, J loses 7 bases, and the germline ends lie 12 bases apart. CDR1 LGHNA and CDR2 YNFKEQ were looked up in the germline V gene. Reading from cysteine to phenylalanine, the CDR3 counts 14 amino acids. Only the CDR3 portion is preserved as DNA: 42 bases, with reading frame beginning at the first base.